The present TCR beta chain was sequenced within a study of blood T cell repertoires in COVID-19. Study information: Sources were T cells, B-cell-depleted T cells, or PBMCs; the material itself was cDNA or gDNA.

Germline V CDR1 and CDR2: LNHNV, YYDKDF (reference sequence). The CDR3 has 16 amino acids. The V gene end was trimmed by 0 bases and the J gene end by 8 bases; junction bases not matched to a gene: 8. Original methodology: Estimated nucleated cell counts came from reference gene primer amplification. Sequenced by immunoSEQ multiplex PCR; TCRdb stores in-frame clones only, minus some. V and J calls and clone size are given by that table; D and trimming were obtained from the DNA. The sample carries just over 300,000 clones, 85% to 90% recorded once. The study drew participants aged about 18 to 89 years from 20 to 30 US areas. Assignments of participants to cohorts depended upon their own reported clinical history.

This clonotype was obtained from a man younger than 40 who had recovered from COVID-19. This chain joins TRBV15 and TRBJ1-4; 8 nucleotides align to TRBD1. What was sequenced was PBMCs or T cells enriched from blood (not recorded which). The DNA for the CDR3 is TGTGCCACCAGCAGAGATCTGGACAGGGCTAGCGAAAAACTGTTTTTT. It specifies CATSRDLDRASEKLFF.